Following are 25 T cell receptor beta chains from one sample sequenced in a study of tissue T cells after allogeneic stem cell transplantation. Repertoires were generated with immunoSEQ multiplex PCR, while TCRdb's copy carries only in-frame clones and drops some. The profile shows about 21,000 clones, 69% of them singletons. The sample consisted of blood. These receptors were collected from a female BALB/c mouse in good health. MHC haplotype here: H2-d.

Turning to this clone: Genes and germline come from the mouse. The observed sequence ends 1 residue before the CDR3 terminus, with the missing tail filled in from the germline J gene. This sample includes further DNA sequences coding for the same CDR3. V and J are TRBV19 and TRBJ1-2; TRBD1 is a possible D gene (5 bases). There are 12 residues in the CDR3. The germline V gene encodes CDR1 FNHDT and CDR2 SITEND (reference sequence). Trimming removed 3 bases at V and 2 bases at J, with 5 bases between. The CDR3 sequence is CASSRGNSDYTF. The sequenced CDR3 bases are TGTGCCAGCAGTAGGGGGAACTCCGACTACACC. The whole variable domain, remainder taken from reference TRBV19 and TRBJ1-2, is GGIITQTPKFLIGQEGQKLTLKCQQNFNHDTMYWYRQDSGKGLRLIYYSITENDLQKGDLSEGYDASREKKSSFSLTVTSAQKNEMAVFLCASSRGNSDYTFGSGTRLLVI.

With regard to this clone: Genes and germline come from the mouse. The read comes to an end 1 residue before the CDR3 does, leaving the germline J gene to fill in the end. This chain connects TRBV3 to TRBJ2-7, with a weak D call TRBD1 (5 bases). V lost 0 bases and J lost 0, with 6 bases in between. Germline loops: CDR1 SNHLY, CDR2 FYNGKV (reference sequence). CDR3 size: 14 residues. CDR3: CASSLADSSYEQYF. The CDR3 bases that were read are TGTGCCAGCAGCTTAGCCGACAGCTCCTATGAACAGTAC.

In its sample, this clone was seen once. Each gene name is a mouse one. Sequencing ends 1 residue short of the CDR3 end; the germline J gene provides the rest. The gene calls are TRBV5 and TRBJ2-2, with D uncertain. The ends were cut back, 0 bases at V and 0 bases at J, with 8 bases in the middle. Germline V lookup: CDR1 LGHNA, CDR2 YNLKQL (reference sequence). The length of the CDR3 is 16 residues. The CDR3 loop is CASSQEAGANTGQLYF. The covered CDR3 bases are TGTGCCAGCAGCCAAGAGGCTGGAGCAAACACCGGGCAGCTCTAC.

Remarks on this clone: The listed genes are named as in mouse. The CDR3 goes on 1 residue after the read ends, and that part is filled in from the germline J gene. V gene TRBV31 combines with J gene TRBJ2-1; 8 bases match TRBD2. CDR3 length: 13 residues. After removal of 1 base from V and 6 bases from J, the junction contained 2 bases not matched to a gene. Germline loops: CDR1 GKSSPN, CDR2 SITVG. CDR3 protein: CAWSPGTGAEQFF. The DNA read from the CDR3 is TGTGCCTGGAGTCCGGGGACTGGTGCTGAGCAGTTC.

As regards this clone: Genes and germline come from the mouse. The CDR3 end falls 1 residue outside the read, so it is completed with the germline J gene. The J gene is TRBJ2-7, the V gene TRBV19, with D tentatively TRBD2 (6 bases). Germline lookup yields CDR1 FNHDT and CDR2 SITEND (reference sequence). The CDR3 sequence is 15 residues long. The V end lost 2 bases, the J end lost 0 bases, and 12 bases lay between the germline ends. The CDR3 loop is CASSIRGESSYEQYF. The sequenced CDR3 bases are TGTGCCAGCAGTATCCGGGGGGAAAGCTCCTATGAACAGTAC.

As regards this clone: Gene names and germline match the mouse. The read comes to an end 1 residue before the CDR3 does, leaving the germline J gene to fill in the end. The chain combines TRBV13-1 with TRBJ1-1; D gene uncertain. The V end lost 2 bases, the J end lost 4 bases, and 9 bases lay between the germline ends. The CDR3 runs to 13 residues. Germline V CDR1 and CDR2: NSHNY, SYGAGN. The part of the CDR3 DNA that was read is TGTGCCAGCAGTGAGACCGGGCCCACAGAAGTCTTC. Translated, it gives CASSETGPTEVF. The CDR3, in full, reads CASSETGPTEVFF.

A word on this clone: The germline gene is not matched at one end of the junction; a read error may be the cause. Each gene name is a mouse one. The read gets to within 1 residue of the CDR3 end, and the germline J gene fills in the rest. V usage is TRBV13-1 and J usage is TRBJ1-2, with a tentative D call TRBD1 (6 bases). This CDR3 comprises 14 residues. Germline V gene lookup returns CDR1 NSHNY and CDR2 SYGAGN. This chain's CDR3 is CASGETGGNSDYTF. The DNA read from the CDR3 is TGTGCCAGCGGTGAAACGGGGGGCAACTCCGACTACACC.

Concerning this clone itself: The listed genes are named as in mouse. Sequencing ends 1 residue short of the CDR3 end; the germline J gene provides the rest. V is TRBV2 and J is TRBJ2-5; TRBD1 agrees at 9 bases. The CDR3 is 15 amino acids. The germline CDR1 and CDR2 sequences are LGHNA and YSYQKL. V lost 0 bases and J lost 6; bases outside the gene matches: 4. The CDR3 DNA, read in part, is TGTGCCAGCAGCCAAGATCTTGGGACAGGGGACACCCAGTAC. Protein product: CASSQDLGTGDTQY. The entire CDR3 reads CASSQDLGTGDTQYF.

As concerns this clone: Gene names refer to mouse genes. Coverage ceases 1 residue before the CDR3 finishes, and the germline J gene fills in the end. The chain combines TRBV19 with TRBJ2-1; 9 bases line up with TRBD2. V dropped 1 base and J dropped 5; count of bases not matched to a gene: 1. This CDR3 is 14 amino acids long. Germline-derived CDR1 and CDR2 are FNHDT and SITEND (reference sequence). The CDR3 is CASSIWGGDAEQFF. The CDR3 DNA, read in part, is TGTGCCAGCAGTATATGGGGGGGCGATGCTGAGCAGTTC.

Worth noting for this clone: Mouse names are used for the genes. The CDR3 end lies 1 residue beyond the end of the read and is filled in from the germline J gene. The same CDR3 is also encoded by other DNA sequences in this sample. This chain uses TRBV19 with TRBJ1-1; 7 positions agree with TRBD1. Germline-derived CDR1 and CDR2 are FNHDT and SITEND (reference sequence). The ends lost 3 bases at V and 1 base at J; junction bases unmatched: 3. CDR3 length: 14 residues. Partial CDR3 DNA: TGTGCCAGCAGTAGACAGGGAAGGAACACAGAAGTCTTC. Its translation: CASSRQGRNTEVF. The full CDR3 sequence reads CASSRQGRNTEVFF.

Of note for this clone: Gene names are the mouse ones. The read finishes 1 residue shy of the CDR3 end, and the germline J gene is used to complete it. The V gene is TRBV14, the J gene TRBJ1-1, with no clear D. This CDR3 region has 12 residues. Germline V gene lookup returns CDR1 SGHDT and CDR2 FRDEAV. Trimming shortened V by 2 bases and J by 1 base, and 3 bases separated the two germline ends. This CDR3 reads CASSLWNTEVFF. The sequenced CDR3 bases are TGTGCCAGCAGTTTGTGGAACACAGAAGTCTTC.

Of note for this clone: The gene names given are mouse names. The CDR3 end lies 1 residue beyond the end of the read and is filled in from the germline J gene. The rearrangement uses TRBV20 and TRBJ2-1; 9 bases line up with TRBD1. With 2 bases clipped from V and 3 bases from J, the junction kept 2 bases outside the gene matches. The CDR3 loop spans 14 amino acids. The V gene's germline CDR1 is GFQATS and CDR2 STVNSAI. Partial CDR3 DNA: TGTGGTGCTAGGAGACAGGGGGGCTATGCTGAGCAGTTC. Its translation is CGARRQGGYAEQF. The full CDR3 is CGARRQGGYAEQFF.

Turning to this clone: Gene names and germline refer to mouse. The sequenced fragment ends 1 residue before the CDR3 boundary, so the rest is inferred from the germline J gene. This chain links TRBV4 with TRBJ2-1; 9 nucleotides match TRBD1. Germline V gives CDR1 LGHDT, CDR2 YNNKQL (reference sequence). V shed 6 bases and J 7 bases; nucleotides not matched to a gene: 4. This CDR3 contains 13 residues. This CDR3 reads CASRQGARAEQFF. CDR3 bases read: TGTGCCAGCAGACAGGGGGCGCGGGCTGAGCAGTTC.

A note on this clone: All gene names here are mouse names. The CDR3 DNA, read in part, is TGTGCCAGCGGTGATTTGGGGGGGCGCTATGAACAGTAC. Its translation: CASGDLGGRYEQY. From start to end, the CDR3 is CASGDLGGRYEQYF. The rearrangement joins TRBV13-2 to TRBJ2-7; TRBD2 matches at 9 bases. The read falls 1 residue short of the CDR3 end, and the missing part is taken from the germline J gene. This CDR3 region has 14 residues. Looked up from germline, CDR1 is NNHNN and CDR2 is SYGAGS (reference sequence). The ends lost 1 base at V and 3 bases at J; junction bases unmatched: 2.

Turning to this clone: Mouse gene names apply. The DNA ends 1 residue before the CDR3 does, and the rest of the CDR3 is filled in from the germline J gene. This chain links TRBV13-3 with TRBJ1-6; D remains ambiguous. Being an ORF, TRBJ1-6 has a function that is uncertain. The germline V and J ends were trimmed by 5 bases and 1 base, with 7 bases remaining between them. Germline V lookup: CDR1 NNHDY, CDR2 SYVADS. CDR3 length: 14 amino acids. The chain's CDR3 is CASRRESYNSPLYF. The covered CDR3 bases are TGTGCCAGCAGGAGGGAATCCTATAATTCGCCCCTCTAC.

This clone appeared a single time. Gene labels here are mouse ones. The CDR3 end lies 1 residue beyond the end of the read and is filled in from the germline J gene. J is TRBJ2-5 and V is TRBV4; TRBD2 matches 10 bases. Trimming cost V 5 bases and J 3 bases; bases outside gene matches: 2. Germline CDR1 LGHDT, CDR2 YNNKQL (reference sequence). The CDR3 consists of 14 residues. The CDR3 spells CASSHWGGQDTQYF. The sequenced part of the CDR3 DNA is TGTGCCAGCAGCCACTGGGGGGGGCAAGACACCCAGTAC.

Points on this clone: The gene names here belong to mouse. The CDR3: CAWSPGLGGDTQYF. The part of the CDR3 DNA that was read is TGTGCCTGGAGTCCGGGACTGGGGGGAGACACCCAGTAC. This sequence joins TRBV31 and TRBJ2-5; 12 positions agree with TRBD2. The read ends 1 residue early relative to the CDR3; the germline J gene fills the gap. V gave up 1 base and J gave up 5 bases; unmatched junction bases: 1. The CDR3 has 14 residues. Looked up from germline, CDR1 is GKSSPN and CDR2 is SITVG.

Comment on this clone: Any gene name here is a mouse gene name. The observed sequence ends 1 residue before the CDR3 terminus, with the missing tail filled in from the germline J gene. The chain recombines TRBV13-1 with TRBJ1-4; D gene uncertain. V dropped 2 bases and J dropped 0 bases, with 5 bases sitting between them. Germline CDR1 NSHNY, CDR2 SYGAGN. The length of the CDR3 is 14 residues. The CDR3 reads CASSEMVSNERLFF. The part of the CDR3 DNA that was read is TGTGCCAGCAGTGAAATGGTTTCCAACGAAAGATTATTT. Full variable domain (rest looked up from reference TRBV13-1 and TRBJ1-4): EAAVTQSPRNKVTVTGGNVTLSCRQTNSHNYMYWYRQDTGHGLRLIHYSYGAGNLRIGDVPDGYKATRTTQEDFFLLLELASPSQTSLYFCASSEMVSNERLFFGHGTKLSVL.

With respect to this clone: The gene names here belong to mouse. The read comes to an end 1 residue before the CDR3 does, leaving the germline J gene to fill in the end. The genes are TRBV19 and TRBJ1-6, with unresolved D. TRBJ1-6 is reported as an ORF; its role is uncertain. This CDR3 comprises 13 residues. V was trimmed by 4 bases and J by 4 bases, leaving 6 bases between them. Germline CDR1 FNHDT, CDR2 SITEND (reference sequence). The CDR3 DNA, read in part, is TGTGCCAGCAGTCCCTTTTATAATTCGCCCCTCTAC. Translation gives CASSPFYNSPLY. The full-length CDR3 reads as CASSPFYNSPLYF.

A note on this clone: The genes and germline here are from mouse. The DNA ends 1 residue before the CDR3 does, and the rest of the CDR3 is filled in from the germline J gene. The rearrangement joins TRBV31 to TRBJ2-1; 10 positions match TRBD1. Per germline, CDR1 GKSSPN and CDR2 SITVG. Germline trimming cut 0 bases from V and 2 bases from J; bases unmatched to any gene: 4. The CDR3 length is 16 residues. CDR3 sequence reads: CAWSLGGTGDYAEQFF. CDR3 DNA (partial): TGTGCCTGGAGTCTAGGGGGGACAGGGGACTATGCTGAGCAGTTC.

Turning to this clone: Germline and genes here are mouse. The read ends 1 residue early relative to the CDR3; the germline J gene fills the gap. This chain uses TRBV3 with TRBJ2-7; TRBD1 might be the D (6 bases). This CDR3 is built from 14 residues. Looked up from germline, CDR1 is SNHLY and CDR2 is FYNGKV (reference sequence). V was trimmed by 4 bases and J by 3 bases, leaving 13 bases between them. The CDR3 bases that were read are TGTGCCAGCAGCTCACAGGGTACCCTCTATGAACAGTAC. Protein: CASSSQGTLYEQY. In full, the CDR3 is CASSSQGTLYEQYF.

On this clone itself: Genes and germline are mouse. The CDR3 spells CASSMGQYEQYF. CDR3 DNA (partial): TGTGCCAGCAGTATGGGACAATATGAACAGTAC. The rearrangement links TRBV19 to TRBJ2-7; D may be TRBD1 (6 bases). From the germline J gene comes the end of the CDR3, since the read stops 1 residue before it. The V end was cut by 2 bases, the J end by 4 bases, with 7 bases between. The CDR3 sequence is 12 residues long. Germline V gives CDR1 FNHDT, CDR2 SITEND (reference sequence).

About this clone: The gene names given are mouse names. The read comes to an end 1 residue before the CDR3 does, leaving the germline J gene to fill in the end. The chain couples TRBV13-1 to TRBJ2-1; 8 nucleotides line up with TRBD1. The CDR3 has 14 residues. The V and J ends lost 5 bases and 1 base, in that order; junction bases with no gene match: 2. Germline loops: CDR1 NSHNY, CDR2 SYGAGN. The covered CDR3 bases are TGTGCCAGCAGGACAGGGGCGAACTATGCTGAGCAGTTC. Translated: CASRTGANYAEQF. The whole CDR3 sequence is CASRTGANYAEQFF.

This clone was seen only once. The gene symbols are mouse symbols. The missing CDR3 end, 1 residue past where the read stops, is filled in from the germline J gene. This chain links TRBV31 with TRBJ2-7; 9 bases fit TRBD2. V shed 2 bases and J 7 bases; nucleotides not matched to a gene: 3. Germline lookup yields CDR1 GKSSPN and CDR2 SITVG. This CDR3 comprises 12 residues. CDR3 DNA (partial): TGTGCCTGGAGTGGGACTGGGCCGGAACAGTAC. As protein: CAWSGTGPEQY. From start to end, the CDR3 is CAWSGTGPEQYF.

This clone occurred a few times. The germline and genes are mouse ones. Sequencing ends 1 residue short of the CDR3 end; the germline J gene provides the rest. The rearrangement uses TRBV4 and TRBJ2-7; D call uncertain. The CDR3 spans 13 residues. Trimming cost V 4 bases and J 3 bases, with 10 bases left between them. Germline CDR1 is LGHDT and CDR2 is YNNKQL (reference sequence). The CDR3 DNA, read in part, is TGTGCCAGCAGCTCTCGGAACCTCTATGAACAGTAC. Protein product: CASSSRNLYEQY. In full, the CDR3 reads CASSSRNLYEQYF.